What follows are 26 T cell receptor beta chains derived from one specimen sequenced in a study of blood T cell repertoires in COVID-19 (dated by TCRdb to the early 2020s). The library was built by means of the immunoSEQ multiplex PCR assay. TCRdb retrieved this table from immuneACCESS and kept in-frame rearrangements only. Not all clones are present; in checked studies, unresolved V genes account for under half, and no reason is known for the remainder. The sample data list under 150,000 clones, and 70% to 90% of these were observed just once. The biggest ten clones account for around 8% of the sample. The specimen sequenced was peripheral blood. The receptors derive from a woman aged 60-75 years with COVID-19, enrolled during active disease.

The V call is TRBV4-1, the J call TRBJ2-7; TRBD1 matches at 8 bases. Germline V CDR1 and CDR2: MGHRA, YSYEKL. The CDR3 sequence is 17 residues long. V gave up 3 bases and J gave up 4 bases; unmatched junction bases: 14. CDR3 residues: CASSQISRGLTYYEQYF. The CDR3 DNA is TGCGCCAGCAGCCAGATTTCCAGGGGGCTAACGTATTACGAGCAGTACTTC.

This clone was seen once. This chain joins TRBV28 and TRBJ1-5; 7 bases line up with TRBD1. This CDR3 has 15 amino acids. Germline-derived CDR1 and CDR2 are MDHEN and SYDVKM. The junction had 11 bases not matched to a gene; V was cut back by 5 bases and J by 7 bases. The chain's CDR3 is CASSAGGIEGQPQHF. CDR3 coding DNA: TGTGCCAGCAGTGCAGGGGGAATCGAGGGGCAGCCCCAGCATTTT.

The CDR3 DNA reads as TGTGCCAGCAGCCTGTGGACAGGGAAGTACGAGCAGTACTTC. It translates to CASSLWTGKYEQYF. This sequence joins TRBV7-9 and TRBJ2-7, with 8 bases lining up with TRBD1. The CDR3 contains 14 residues. The J segment lost 4 bases and the V segment lost 5 bases, leaving 7 bases of the junction unmatched. Germline lookup yields CDR1 SEHNR and CDR2 FQNEAQ (reference sequence). Full variable domain (remainder filled in from reference TRBV7-9 and TRBJ2-7): DTGVSQNPRHKITKRGQNVTFRCDPISEHNRLYWYRQTLGQGPEFLTYFQNEAQLEKSRLLSDRFSAERPKGSFSTLEIQRTEQGDSAMYLCASSLWTGKYEQYFGPGTRLTVT.

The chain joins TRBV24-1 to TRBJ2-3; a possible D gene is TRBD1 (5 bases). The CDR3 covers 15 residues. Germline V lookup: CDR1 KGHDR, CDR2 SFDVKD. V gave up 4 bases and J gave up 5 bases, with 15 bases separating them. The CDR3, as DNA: TGTGCCACCAGTGACGGGCAGGGAATACGAGATACGCAGTATTTT. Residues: CATSDGQGIRDTQYF.

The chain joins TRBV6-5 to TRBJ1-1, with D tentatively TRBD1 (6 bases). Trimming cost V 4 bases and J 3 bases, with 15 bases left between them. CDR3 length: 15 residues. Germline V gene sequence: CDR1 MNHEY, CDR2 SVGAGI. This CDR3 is CASSSIQGVDTEAFF. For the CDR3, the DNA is TGTGCCAGCAGTTCCATACAGGGAGTAGACACTGAAGCTTTCTTT.

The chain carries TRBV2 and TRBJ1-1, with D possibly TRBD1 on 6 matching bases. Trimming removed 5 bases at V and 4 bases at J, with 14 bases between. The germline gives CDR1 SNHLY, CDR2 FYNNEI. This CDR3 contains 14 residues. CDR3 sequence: CASSPAQGTTEAFF. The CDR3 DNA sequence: TGTGCCAGCAGTCCCGCACAGGGTACCACTGAAGCTTTCTTT.

The CDR3 reads CSVVDRSSYEQYF. The CDR3 DNA is TGCAGCGTAGTGGACAGGAGCTCCTACGAGCAGTACTTC. This rearrangement joins TRBV29-1 to TRBJ2-7; 7 bases fit TRBD1. Germline V lookup: CDR1 SQVTM, CDR2 ANQGSEA. V was clipped by 6 bases and J by 0 bases; unmatched bases: 5. The CDR3 loop spans 13 amino acids.

The CDR3 region is CASSQGGTSLSEQFF. In DNA, the CDR3 is TGTGCCAGCAGCCAAGGGGGGACTAGCCTCAGTGAGCAGTTCTTC. V gene TRBV3-1 (or the pseudogene TRBV3-2) combines with J gene TRBJ2-1; 9 positions agree with TRBD2. This CDR3 is built from 15 residues. CDR1 and CDR2 (germline): LGHDT, YNNKEL (reference sequence). V trimming: 1 base; J trimming: 9 bases; junction bases outside the gene matches: 7.

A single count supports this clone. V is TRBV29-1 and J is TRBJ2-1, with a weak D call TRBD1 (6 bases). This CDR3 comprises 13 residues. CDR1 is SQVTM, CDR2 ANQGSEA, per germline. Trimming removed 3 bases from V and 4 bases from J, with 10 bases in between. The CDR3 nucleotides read TGCAGCGTTGAGGGGGCCTCATACAATGAGCAGTTCTTC. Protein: CSVEGASYNEQFF.

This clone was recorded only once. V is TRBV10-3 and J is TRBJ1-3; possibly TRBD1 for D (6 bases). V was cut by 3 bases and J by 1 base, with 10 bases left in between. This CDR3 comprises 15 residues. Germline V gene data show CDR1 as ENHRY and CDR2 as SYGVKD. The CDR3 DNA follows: TGTGCCATCAGTGAATTAAGGGGGTCTGGAAACACCATATATTTT. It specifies CAISELRGSGNTIYF.

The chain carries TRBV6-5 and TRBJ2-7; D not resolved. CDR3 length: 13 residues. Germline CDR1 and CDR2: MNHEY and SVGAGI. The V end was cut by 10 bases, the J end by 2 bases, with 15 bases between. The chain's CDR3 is CAILTGMAYEQYF. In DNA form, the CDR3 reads TGTGCCATCTTGACTGGTATGGCCTACGAGCAGTACTTC.

The CDR3 sequence: CASSLEARGGEQYF. The CDR3 region has the DNA TGTGCCAGCAGTTTAGAGGCCAGAGGGGGCGAGCAGTACTTC. This chain joins TRBV27 and TRBJ2-7, with D tentatively TRBD1 (6 bases). V shed 2 bases and J shed 6 bases, with 14 bases lying between them. Germline-derived CDR1 and CDR2 are MNHEY and SMNVEV (reference sequence). The CDR3 is 14 amino acids.

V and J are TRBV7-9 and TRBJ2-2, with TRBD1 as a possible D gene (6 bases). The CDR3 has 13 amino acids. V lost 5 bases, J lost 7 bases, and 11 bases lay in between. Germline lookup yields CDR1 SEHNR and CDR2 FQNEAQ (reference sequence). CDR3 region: CASSIQGGGELFF. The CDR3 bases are TGTGCCAGCAGCATACAGGGTGGCGGGGAGCTGTTTTTT.

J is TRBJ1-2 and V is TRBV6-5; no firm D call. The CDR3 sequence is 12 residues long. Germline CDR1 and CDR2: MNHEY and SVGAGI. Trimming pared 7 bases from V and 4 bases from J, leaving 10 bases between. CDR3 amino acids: CASNERPYGYTF. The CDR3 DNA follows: TGTGCCAGCAACGAGCGCCCCTATGGCTACACCTTC.

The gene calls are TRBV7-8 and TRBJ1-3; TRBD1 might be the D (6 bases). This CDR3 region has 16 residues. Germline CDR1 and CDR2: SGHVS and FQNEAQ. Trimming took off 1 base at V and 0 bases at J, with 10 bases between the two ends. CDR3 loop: CASSLGTGNSGNTIYF. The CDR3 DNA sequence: TGTGCCAGCAGCTTAGGTACAGGGAACTCTGGAAACACCATATATTTT. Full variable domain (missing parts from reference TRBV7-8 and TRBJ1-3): GAGVSQSPRYKVAKRGQDVALRCDPISGHVSLFWYQQALGQGPEFLTYFQNEAQLDKSGLPSDRFFAERPEGSVSTLKIQRTQQEDSAVYLCASSLGTGNSGNTIYFGEGSWLTVV.

This CDR3 reads CAHREGGLNTEAFF. The CDR3 coding sequence is TGTGCACACAGGGAGGGGGGCTTGAACACTGAAGCTTTCTTT. This sequence joins TRBV6-5 and TRBJ1-1; D is possibly TRBD1 (6 bases). Looked up from germline, CDR1 is MNHEY and CDR2 is SVGAGI. The CDR3 consists of 14 residues.

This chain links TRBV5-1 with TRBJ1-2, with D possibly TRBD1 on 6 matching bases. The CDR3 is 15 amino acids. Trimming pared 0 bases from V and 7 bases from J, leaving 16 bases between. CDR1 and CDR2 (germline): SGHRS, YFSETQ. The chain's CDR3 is CASSLEPQGMGGYTF. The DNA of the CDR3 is TGCGCCAGCAGCTTGGAACCCCAGGGGATGGGTGGCTACACCTTC. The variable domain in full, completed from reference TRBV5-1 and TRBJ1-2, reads KAGVTQTPRYLIKTRGQQVTLSCSPISGHRSVSWYQQTPGQGLQFLFEYFSETQRNKGNFPGRFSGRQFSNSRSEMNVSTLELGDSALYLCASSLEPQGMGGYTFGSGTRLTVV.

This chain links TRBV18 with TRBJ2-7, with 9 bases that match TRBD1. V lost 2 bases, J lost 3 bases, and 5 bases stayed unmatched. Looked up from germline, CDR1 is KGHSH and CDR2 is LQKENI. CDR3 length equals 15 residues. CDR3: CASSPGQGIDYEQYF. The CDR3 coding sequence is TGTGCCAGCTCACCAGGACAGGGGATTGACTACGAGCAGTACTTC.

The CDR3 spells CASSYSPTEPYEQYF. The CDR3, as DNA: TGTGCCAGCAGTTACTCCCCGACGGAGCCCTACGAGCAGTACTTC. The chain recombines TRBV6-5 with TRBJ2-7; no clear D gene. V lost 0 bases and J 2 bases, leaving 11 bases between the germline ends. This CDR3 comprises 15 residues. The germline V gene encodes CDR1 MNHEY and CDR2 SVGAGI.

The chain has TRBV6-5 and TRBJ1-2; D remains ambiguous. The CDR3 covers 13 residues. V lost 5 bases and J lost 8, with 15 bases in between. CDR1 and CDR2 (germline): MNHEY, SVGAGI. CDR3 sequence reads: CASSPVPQEGYTF. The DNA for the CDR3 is TGTGCCAGCAGTCCGGTCCCCCAAGAAGGCTACACCTTC.

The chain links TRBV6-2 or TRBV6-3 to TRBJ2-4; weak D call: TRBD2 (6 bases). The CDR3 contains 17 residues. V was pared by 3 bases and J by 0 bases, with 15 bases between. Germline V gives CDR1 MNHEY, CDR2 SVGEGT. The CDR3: CASSYLGGEIAKNIQYF. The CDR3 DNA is TGTGCCAGCAGTTATCTCGGGGGAGAGATAGCCAAAAACATTCAGTACTTC.

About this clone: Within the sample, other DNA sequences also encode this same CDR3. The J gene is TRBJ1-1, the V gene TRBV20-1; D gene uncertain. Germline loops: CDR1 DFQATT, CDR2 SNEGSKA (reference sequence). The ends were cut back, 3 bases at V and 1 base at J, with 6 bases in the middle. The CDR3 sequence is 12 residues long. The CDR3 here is CSASSGNTEAFF. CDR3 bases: TGCAGTGCTAGTAGCGGGAACACTGAAGCTTTCTTT.

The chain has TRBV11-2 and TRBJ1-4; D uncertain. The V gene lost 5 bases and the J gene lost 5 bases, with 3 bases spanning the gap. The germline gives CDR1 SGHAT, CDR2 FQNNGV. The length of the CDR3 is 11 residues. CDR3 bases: TGTGCCAGCAGCCTCAATGAAAAACTGTTTTTT. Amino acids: CASSLNEKLFF. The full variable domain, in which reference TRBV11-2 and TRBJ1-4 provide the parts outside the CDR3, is EAGVAQSPRYKIIEKRQSVAFWCNPISGHATLYWYQQILGQGPKLLIQFQNNGVVDDSQLPKDRFSAERLKGVDSTLKIQPAKLEDSAVYLCASSLNEKLFFGSGTQLSVL.

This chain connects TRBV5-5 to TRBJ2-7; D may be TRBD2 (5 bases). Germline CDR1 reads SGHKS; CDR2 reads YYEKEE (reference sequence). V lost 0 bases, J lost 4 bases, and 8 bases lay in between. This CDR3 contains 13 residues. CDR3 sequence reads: CASSLAGVYEQYF. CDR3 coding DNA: TGTGCCAGCAGCTTGGCCGGGGTATACGAGCAGTACTTC. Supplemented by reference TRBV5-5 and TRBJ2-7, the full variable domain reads DAGVTQSPTHLIKTRGQQVTLRCSPISGHKSVSWYQQVLGQGPQFIFQYYEKEERGRGNFPDRFSARQFPNYSSELNVNALLLGDSALYLCASSLAGVYEQYFGPGTRLTVT.

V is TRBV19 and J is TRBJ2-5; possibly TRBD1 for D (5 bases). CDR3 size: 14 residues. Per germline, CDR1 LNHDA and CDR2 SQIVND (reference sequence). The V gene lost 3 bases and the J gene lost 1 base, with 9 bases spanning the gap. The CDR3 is CASSMQGLQETQYF. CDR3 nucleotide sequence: TGTGCCAGTAGTATGCAGGGTCTCCAAGAGACCCAGTACTTC. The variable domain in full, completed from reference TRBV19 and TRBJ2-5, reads DGGITQSPKYLFRKEGQNVTLSCEQNLNHDAMYWYRQDPGQGLRLIYYSQIVNDFQKGDIAEGYSVSREKKESFPLTVTSAQKNPTAFYLCASSMQGLQETQYFGPGTRLLVL.

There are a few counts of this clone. The CDR3 DNA sequence: TGTGCCATCAGTGAGGGGGGAGGGACTAGCGGGGCTGAGCAGTACTTC. Residues: CAISEGGGTSGAEQYF. The chain employs TRBV10-3 and TRBJ2-7; TRBD2 aligns across 13 bases. Unmatched junction bases numbered 8, after V lost 2 bases and J lost 7 bases. The CDR3 has 16 residues. Germline values: CDR1 ENHRY, CDR2 SYGVKD.